Listed below are T cell receptor beta chains from one sample, sequenced in a study of T cell responses to AZD1222 COVID-19 vaccine. Profiling relied on immunoSEQ multiplex PCR, and the TCRdb table lists in-frame clones only, not all of them. The data hold 55,000 to 90,000 clones, with around 84% observed a single time. The sequences come from peripheral blood, collected on day 0 of AZD1222 vaccination. The receptors shown here come from an adult in good health. CDR3s include the opening cysteine and the closing phenylalanine or tryptophan.

CDR3: CASSEWGTEIGNTIYF
V: TRBV25-1
J: TRBJ1-3

CDR3: CASSLAQVHSNQPQHF
V: TRBV7-8
J: TRBJ1-5

CDR3: CASSLAWSANYGYTF
V: TRBV7-9
J: TRBJ1-2

CDR3: CASSIATGYTEAFF
V: TRBV19
J: TRBJ1-1

CDR3: CASSPGTSTYEQYF
V: TRBV2
J: TRBJ2-7

CDR3: CASSQGLAGGQETQYF
V: TRBV7-2
J: TRBJ2-5

CDR3: CASSYSSGSSTDTQYF
V: TRBV6-5
J: TRBJ2-3

CDR3: CASSPIQGYGYTF
V: TRBV4-3
J: TRBJ1-2

CDR3: CASSMDRGLANTIYF
V: TRBV5-4
J: TRBJ1-3

CDR3: CASSLEGVSAGGTQYF
V: TRBV11-2
J: TRBJ2-5

CDR3: CASLLVDEQFF
V: TRBV6-5
J: TRBJ2-1

CDR3: CASSFRGNGYGYTF
V: TRBV5-4
J: TRBJ1-2

CDR3: CASTDGQTGNTIYF
V: TRBV28
J: TRBJ1-3

CDR3: CASSRNTGFGQEQFF
V: TRBV9
J: TRBJ2-1

CDR3: CASSFRGLALETQYF
V: TRBV6-2/TRBV6-3
J: TRBJ2-5

CDR3: CASSINSHYEQYF
V: TRBV19
J: TRBJ2-7

CDR3: CASSYRPNNSPLHF
V: TRBV27
J: TRBJ1-6

CDR3: CASNSPGGVYSNQPQHF
V: TRBV28
J: TRBJ1-5